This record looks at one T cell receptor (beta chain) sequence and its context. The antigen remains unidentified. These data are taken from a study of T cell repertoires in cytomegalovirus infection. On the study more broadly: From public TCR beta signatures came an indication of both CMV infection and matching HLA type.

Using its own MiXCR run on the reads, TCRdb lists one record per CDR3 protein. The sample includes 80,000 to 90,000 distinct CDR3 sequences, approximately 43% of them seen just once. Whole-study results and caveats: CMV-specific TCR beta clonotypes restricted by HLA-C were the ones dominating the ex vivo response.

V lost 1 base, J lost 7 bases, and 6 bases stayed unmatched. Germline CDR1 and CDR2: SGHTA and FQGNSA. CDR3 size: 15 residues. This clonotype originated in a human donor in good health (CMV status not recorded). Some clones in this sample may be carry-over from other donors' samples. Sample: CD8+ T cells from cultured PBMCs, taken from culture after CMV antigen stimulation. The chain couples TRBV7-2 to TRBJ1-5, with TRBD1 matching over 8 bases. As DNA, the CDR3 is TGTGCCAGCAGCTTAGATGACAGGGGAGGCCAGCCCCAGCATTTT. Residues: CASSLDDRGGQPQHF.